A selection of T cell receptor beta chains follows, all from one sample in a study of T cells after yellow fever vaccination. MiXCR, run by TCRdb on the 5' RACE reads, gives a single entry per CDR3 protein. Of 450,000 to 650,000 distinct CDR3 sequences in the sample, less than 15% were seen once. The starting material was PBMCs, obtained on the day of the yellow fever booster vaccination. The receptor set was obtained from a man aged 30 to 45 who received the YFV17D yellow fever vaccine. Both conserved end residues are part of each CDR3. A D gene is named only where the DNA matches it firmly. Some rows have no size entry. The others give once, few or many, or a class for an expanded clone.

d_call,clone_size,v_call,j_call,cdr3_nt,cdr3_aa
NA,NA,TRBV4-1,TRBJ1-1,TGCGCCAGCAGCCCAAGCGGGGGATCAGGTGAAGCTTTCTTT,CASSPSGGSGEAFF
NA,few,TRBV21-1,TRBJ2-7,TGTGCCAGCAGCTCCACCTCCTCTACCATTAACTACGAGCAGTACTTC,CASSSTSSTINYEQYF
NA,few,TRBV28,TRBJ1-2,TGTGCCAGCAGTTTGTATAACTATGGCTACACCTTC,CASSLYNYGYTF
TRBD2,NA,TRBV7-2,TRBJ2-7,TGTGCCAGCAGCTGGGGAACTAGCGGGATTTACTACGAGCAGTACTTC,CASSWGTSGIYYEQYF
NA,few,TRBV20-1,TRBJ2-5,NA,CSATSYLAGGFLETQYF
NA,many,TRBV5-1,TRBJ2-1,TGCGCCAGCAGCTTGGTCTACGGGCCTCTTCTGAGCGACAATGAGCAGTTCTTC,CASSLVYGPLLSDNEQFF
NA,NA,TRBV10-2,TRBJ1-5,TGCGCCAGCACCGCAACAGGGTCTGGCAATCAGCCCCAGCATTTT,CASTATGSGNQPQHF
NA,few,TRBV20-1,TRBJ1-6,TGCAGCCTGAAGGGCCCACCCGGAGCACCCCTCCACTTT,CSLKGPPGAPLHF
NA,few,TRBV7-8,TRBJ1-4,TGTGCCAGCAGCTTAGGCAGGGGAGGGTATGAAAAACTGTTTTTT,CASSLGRGGYEKLFF
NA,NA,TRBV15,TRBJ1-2,TGTGCCACCAGCAGAGATTGGCGAGAGGGAATCTATGGCTACACCTTC,CATSRDWREGIYGYTF
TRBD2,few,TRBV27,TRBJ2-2,TGTGCCAGCAGACAGACTAGCGGGAGGGCTGTCGGGGAGCTGTTTTTT,CASRQTSGRAVGELFF
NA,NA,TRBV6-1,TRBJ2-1,TGTGCCAGCAGTACAGGGGTTAGCGGGTCTAATGAGCAGTTCTTC,CASSTGVSGSNEQFF
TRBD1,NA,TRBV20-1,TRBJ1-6,TGCAGTGCAAGAGAGGGGGCGCTGGATAATTCACCCCTCCACTTT,CSAREGALDNSPLHF
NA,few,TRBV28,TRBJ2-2,TGTGCCAGCAGTGCTGCCGGGGAGCTGTTTTTT,CASSAAGELFF
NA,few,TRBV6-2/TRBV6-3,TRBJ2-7,TGTGCCAGCAGTTACACAGGGCACTGGGAGTACTTC,CASSYTGHWEYF
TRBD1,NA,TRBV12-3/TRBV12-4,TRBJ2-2,TGTGCCGGCAGGCCTCAAGGGGGCTTTGGCACCGGGGAGCTGTTTTTT,CAGRPQGGFGTGELFF
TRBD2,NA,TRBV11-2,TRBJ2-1,TGTGCCAGCAGCGACTGGACACCCTTACTAGCGGGGGCCAATGAGCAGTTCTTC,CASSDWTPLLAGANEQFF
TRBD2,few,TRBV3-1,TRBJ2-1,TGTGCCAGCAGTATCCGAGCGGGAGTTTCCTACAATGAGCAGTTCTTC,CASSIRAGVSYNEQFF
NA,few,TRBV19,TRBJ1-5,TGTGCCAGTAGTACCGAGGACAGCAGCAATCAGCCCCAGCATTTT,CASSTEDSSNQPQHF
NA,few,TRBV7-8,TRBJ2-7,TGTGCCAGCAGCCCCGGCCGAGAGCAGTACTTC,CASSPGREQYF
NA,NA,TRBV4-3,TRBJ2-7,TGCGCCAGCAGCCAAGGACTTGGGCAGGCCTCCTACGAGCAGTACTTC,CASSQGLGQASYEQYF
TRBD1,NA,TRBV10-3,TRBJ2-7,TGTGCCATCAGAAACGGGGGACAGGGGTCCCCCTACGAGCAGTACTTC,CAIRNGGQGSPYEQYF
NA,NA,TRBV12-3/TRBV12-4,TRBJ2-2,TGTGCCAGCAGTTTAGAGGGGTCGGGCACCGGGGAGCTGTTTTTT,CASSLEGSGTGELFF
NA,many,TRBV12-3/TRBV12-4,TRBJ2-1,TGTGCCAGCAGTTTAGTAGCAGGGCAGTTCTTC,CASSLVAGQFF
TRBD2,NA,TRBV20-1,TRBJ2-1,TGCAGTGCCAAGACTAGCGGTACGGTTAATGAGCAGTTCTTC,CSAKTSGTVNEQFF
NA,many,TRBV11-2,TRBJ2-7,TGTGCCAGCAGCTTAGAACGGAACGAGCAGTACTTC,CASSLERNEQYF
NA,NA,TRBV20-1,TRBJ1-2,TGCAGTGCTAGGTCGGGACTTCTAAGTGGCTACACCTTC,CSARSGLLSGYTF
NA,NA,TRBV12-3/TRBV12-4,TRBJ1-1,TGTGCCAGCAGTTTCGCGGGGGGGGCGGGTGAAGCTTTCTTT,CASSFAGGAGEAFF
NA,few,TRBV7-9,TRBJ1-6,TGTGCCAGCAAGGGGGGGAATTCACCCCTCCACTTT,CASKGGNSPLHF
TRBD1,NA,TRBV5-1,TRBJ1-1,TGCGCCAGCAGCTTGGAGGGGGCGTCCACTGAAGCTTTCTTT,CASSLEGASTEAFF
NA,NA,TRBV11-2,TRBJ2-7,TGTGCCAGCAGCTTAGCAGTGGACAGCCGCTACGAGCAGTACTTC,CASSLAVDSRYEQYF
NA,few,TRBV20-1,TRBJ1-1,TGCAGGCCCGGGAATCCGGGCGCTGAAGCTTTCTTT,CRPGNPGAEAFF
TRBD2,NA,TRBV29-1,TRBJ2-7,TGCAGCGCCTCAACTAGCGCCAGATACGAGCAGTACTTC,CSASTSARYEQYF
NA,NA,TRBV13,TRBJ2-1,TGTGCCAGCAGCGTCCAGCTGGAGGGCGGCTACAATGAGCAGTTCTTC,CASSVQLEGGYNEQFF
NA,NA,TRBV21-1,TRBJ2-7,TGTGCCAGCAGCAAAGGTACGCGTCGGGGCCCGACCTACGAGCAGTACTTC,CASSKGTRRGPTYEQYF
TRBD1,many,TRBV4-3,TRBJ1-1,TGCGCCAGCAGCCACGCCGGGACAGGGGGAACTGAAGCTTTCTTT,CASSHAGTGGTEAFF
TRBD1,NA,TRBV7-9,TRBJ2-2,TGTGCCAGCAGCCCCTCGGACAGGATAAACACCGGGGAGCTGTTTTTT,CASSPSDRINTGELFF
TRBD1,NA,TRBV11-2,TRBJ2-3,TGTGCCAGCAGCGATCGAAGGGGGCTGAGCACAGATACGCAGTATTTT,CASSDRRGLSTDTQYF
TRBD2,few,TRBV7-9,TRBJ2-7,TGTGCCAGCAGCTTACGTCCCGGGACTAGCGGGATGTCCTACGAGCAGTACTTC,CASSLRPGTSGMSYEQYF
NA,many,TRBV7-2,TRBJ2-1,TGTGCCAGCAGCTATGGGGGCGGAGGAAATGAGCAGTTCTTC,CASSYGGGGNEQFF
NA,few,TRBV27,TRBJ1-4,TGTGCCAGCAGTTCCTACAGCGATCCTAATGAAAAACTGTTTTTT,CASSSYSDPNEKLFF
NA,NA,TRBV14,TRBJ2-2,TGTGCCAGCACTCTACGCCCGAACACCGGGGAGCTGTTTTTT,CASTLRPNTGELFF
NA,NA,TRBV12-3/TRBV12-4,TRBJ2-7,TGTGCCAGCACCCGCCGGGGGCTTAAGGGCGAGCAGTACTTC,CASTRRGLKGEQYF
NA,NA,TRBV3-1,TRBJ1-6,TGTGCCAGCAGCCGGGGGAATTCACCCCTCCACTTT,CASSRGNSPLHF
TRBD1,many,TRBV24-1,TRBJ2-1,TGTGCCACCAGTACCGGGACAGGAGACTACAATGAGCAGTTCTTC,CATSTGTGDYNEQFF
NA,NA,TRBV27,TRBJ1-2,TGTGCCAGCAGTGTGGTGGCGAACTATGGCTACACCTTC,CASSVVANYGYTF
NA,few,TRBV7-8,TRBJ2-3,TGTGCCAGCAGCCCTCCGGGCGGGGGCGGGAATACGCAGTATTTT,CASSPPGGGGNTQYF
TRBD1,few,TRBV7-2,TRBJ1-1,TGTGCCAGCAGCTTGGACAGGTTCGCTGAAGCTTTCTTT,CASSLDRFAEAFF
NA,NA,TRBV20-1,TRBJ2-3,TGCAGTGCTAGAGATCCGCGGTCTTATACGCAGTATTTT,CSARDPRSYTQYF
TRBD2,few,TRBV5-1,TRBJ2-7,TGCGCCAGCAGCCCCGAAACTAGCGGGATCTCCTACGAGCAGTACTTC,CASSPETSGISYEQYF
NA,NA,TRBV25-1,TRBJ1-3,TGTGCCAGCTCTTCATTAGCCTCTGGAAACACCATATATTTT,CASSSLASGNTIYF
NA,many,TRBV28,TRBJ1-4,TGTGCCAGCAGTGTTGGGGAGGAAAAACTGTTTTTT,CASSVGEEKLFF
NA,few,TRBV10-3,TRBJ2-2,TGTGCCATCAGCTCACCGAACACCGGGGAGCTGTTTTTT,CAISSPNTGELFF